Listed here are 5 T cell receptor beta chains from one sample, sequenced in a study of PD-1 blockade in mismatch repair-deficient tumors. Some clones are missing from TCRdb's copy, which holds only in-frame ones; the method was immunoSEQ multiplex PCR. The data contain about 120,000 clones, roughly 90% of them singletons. The sample consisted of peripheral blood, taken just over 70 weeks after starting pembrolizumab. The origin of the receptors is an adult with mismatch repair-deficient cancer.

The chain carries TRBV11-2 and TRBJ2-1; D unclear. Germline values: CDR1 SGHAT, CDR2 FQNNGV. Trimming left V 1 base short and J 9 bases short, with 16 bases between. The CDR3 consists of 15 residues. CDR3 loop: CASSLGSSWVGEQFF. The CDR3 nucleotides are TGTGCCAGCAGCTTAGGTTCTAGTTGGGTAGGTGAGCAGTTCTTC. Variable domain in full (rest from reference TRBV11-2 and TRBJ2-1): EAGVAQSPRYKIIEKRQSVAFWCNPISGHATLYWYQQILGQGPKLLIQFQNNGVVDDSQLPKDRFSAERLKGVDSTLKIQPAKLEDSAVYLCASSLGSSWVGEQFFGPGTRLTVL.

The chain has TRBV11-2 and TRBJ2-7; weak D call: TRBD1 (6 bases). CDR3 length: 15 amino acids. V lost 0 bases and J lost 2, with 11 bases in between. Germline lookup yields CDR1 SGHAT and CDR2 FQNNGV. The CDR3 sequence: CASSLDPGHTYEQYF. As DNA, the CDR3 is TGTGCCAGCAGCTTAGACCCGGGACACACCTACGAGCAGTACTTC.

The chain is built from TRBV20-1 and TRBJ2-3; D possibly corresponds to TRBD2 (6 bases). V was pared by 5 bases and J by 6 bases, with 6 bases between. The CDR3 runs 10 residues. From germline, CDR1 is DFQATT and CDR2 SNEGSKA (reference sequence). This CDR3 is CSAGGDTQYF. The CDR3 nucleotides are TGCAGTGCTGGAGGGGATACGCAGTATTTT.

The V and J genes are TRBV5-1 and TRBJ1-5, with D possibly being TRBD1 (5 bases). This CDR3 is 13 amino acids long. CDR1 is SGHRS and CDR2 is YFSETQ in the germline V gene. With 3 bases removed from V and 4 bases from J, the gap between germline ends came to 8 bases. The CDR3 loop reads CASSYDRNQPQHF. The CDR3 DNA is TGCGCCAGCAGCTACGACAGAAATCAGCCCCAGCATTTT.

The rearrangement links TRBV7-8 to TRBJ1-1, with 9 bases that match TRBD1. Germline assignment: CDR1 SGHVS and CDR2 FQNEAQ. The CDR3 covers 15 residues. The trim removed 5 bases at V and 9 bases at J, leaving 13 bases unmatched. The CDR3 bases are TGTGCCAGCAGCCAGAGAGGGGACAGGGCGGACCAAGCTTTCTTT. This codes for CASSQRGDRADQAFF. The full variable domain, with the rest looked up from reference TRBV7-8 and TRBJ1-1, is GAGVSQSPRYKVAKRGQDVALRCDPISGHVSLFWYQQALGQGPEFLTYFQNEAQLDKSGLPSDRFFAERPEGSVSTLKIQRTQQEDSAVYLCASSQRGDRADQAFFGQGTRLTVV.